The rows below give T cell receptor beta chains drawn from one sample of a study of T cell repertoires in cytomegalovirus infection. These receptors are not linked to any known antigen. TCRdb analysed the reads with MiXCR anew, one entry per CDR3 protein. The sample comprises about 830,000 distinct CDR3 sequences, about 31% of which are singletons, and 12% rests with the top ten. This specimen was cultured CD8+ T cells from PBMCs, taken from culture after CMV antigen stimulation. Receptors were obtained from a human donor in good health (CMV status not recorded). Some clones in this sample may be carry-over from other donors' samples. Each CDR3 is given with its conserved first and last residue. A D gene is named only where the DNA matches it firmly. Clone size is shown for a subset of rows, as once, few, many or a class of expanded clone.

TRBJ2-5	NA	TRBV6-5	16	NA	TGTGCCAGCAGTTACTCGAGGGGACAAGCCCAAGAGACCCAGTACTTC	CASSYSRGQAQETQYF
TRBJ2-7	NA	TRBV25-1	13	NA	TGTGCCAGTAGCTGGGGGACGCGGCACGAGCAGTACTTC	CASSWGTRHEQYF
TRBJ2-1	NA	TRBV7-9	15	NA	TGTGCCAGCAGGAAGTTGGGCTACCCCTACAATGAGCAGTTCTTC	CASRKLGYPYNEQFF
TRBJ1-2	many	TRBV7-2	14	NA	TGTGCCAGCAGCTTAGAACGGGCAGGGAGAGGCTACACCTTC	CASSLERAGRGYTF
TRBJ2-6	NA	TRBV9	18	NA	TGTGCCAGCAGCGTAAGCAGGGTGAAGGGGTCTGGGACCAACGTCCTGACTTTC	CASSVSRVKGSGTNVLTF
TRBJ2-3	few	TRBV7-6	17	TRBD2	TGTGCCAGCAGCTTAGCGGGACTAGCGGAGAGCACAGATACGCAGTATTTT	CASSLAGLAESTDTQYF
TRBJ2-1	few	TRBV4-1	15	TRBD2	TGCGCCAGCAGCCCAACACACCCGGGGGGGAATGAGCAGTTCTTC	CASSPTHPGGNEQFF
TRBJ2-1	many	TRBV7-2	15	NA	TGTGCCAGCAGCCCAACACCCAGCTCCTACAATGAGCAGTTCTTC	CASSPTPSSYNEQFF
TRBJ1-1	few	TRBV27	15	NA	TGTGCCAGCAGTTTTACAGGGAATTTGAACACTGAAGCTTTCTTT	CASSFTGNLNTEAFF
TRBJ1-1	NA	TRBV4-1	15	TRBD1	TGCGCCAGCAGCCAGGGACAGGGGGCTGACACTGAAGCTTTCTTT	CASSQGQGADTEAFF
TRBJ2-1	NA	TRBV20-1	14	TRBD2	TGCAGTGCTCCCTCTAGCGGGGGGCACAATGAGCAGTTCTTC	CSAPSSGGHNEQFF
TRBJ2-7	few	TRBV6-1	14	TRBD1	TGTGCCAGCAGTGATGGGACAGGGGGCTACGAGCAGTACTTC	CASSDGTGGYEQYF
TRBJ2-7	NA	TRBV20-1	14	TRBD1	TGCAGTGCTAGGGTGCCGGGACAGGGCTACGAGCAGTACTTC	CSARVPGQGYEQYF
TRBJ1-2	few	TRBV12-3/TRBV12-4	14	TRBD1	TGTGCCAGCAGTGACAGGGGGCGAGGCTATGGCTACACCTTC	CASSDRGRGYGYTF
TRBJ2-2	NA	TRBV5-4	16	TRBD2	TGTGCCAGCAGCTTGGCTAGCGGGGTCGTGGCCGGGGAGCTGTTTTTT	CASSLASGVVAGELFF
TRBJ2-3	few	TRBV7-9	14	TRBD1	TGTGCCAGCAGCTCCACAGGGGCAACAGATACGCAGTATTTT	CASSSTGATDTQYF
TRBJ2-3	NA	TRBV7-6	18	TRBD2	TGTGCCAGCAGCTCCCCTCGGACTAGCTGGACTAGCACAGATACGCAGTATTTT	CASSSPRTSWTSTDTQYF
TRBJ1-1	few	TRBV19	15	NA	TGTGCCAGTAGTACCCTCAGGGTCAGGAACACTGAAGCTTTCTTT	CASSTLRVRNTEAFF
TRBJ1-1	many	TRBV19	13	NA	TGTGCCAGTGGGGTAGGTCTTCGCACTGAAGCTTTCTTT	CASGVGLRTEAFF
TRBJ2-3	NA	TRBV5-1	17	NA	TGCGCCAGCAGCTTGTGGGATGAGGGGGGCCCGAATTATACGCAGTATTTT	CASSLWDEGGPNYTQYF
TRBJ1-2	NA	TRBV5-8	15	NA	TGTGCCAGCAGCCATAAAGGGGGGATTTTTGGCGGCTACACCTTC	CASSHKGGIFGGYTF
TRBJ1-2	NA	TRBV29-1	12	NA	TGCAGCGTTGACCTGGGAGGTCGAGGCTACACCTTC	CSVDLGGRGYTF
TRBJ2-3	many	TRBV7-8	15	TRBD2	TGTGCCAGCAGCTTTCCGGGACTAACCACAGATACGCAGTATTTT	CASSFPGLTTDTQYF
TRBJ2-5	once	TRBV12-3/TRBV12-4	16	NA	TGTGCCAGCAGTTTTTCGGCAGGGGCAAGACAAGAGACCCAGTACTTC	CASSFSAGARQETQYF
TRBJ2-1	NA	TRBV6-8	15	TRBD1	TGTGCCAGCAGTTACCTGCAGGGGGACTACAATGAGCAGTTCTTC	CASSYLQGDYNEQFF
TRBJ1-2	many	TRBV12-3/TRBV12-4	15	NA	TGTGCCAGCAGTTTAGCCGGAGAGACGTACTATGGCTACACCTTC	CASSLAGETYYGYTF
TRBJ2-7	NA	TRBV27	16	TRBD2	TGTGCCAGCAGTGCTCCCCTAGCGGGGGGGCCTGGGGAGCAGTACTTC	CASSAPLAGGPGEQYF
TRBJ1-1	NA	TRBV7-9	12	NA	TGTGCCAGCCGCAAGCTGAACACTGAAGCTTTCTTT	CASRKLNTEAFF
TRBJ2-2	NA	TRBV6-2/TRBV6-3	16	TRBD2	TGTGCCAGTTGCAGGGGACTAGCGGGGAACACCGGGGAGCTGTTTTTT	CASCRGLAGNTGELFF
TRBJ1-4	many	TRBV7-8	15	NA	TGTGCCAGCAGCATCCCGGGACGGAAGAATGAAAAACTGTTTTTT	CASSIPGRKNEKLFF
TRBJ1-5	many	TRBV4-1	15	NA	TGCGCCAGCAGCCAAGCATTTTCGGGGATGCAGCCCCAGCATTTT	CASSQAFSGMQPQHF
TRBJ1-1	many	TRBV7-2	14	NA	TGTGCCAGCAGCTTTCTCCCCGCGAACACTGAAGCTTTCTTT	CASSFLPANTEAFF
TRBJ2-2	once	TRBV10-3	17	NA	TGTGCCATCAGTGCCCCGGCTGGGGGGGGCCACACCGGGGAGCTGTTTTTT	CAISAPAGGGHTGELFF
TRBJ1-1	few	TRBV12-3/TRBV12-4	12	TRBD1	TGTGCCAGCAGTTCCGGGACAGGGTCAGCTTTCTTT	CASSSGTGSAFF
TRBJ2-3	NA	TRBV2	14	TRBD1	TGTGCCGTACCTGGGACAGGGAAAACAGATACGCAGTATTTT	CAVPGTGKTDTQYF
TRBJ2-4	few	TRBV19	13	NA	TGTGCCAGTAGTATGGCCCAGGGTAGCATTCAGTACTTC	CASSMAQGSIQYF
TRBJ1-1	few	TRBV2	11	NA	TGTGCCAGCGTCGGAGGGAAAGGTTCCTTCTTT	CASVGGKGSFF
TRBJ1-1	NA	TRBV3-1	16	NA	TGTGCCAGCAGCCAAGAGTCCTGGATATTAGGCACTGAAGCTTTCTTT	CASSQESWILGTEAFF
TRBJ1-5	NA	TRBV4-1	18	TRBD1	TGCGCCAGCAGCCAAGATAGGTGGGACAGGGCTAGCAATCAGCCCCAGCATTTT	CASSQDRWDRASNQPQHF
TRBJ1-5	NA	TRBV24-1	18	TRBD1	TGTGCCACCAGTGAGAGCCTTGGACAGGGCGAAGACAATCAGCCCCAGCATTTT	CATSESLGQGEDNQPQHF
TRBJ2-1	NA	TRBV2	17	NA	TGTGCCAGCAGTGAAGTGGGGGGGGACAGCTCCTACAATGAGCAGTTCTTC	CASSEVGGDSSYNEQFF
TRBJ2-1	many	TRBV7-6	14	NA	TGTGCCAGCAGCTTAGTACAGGGCGGCAATGAGCAGTTCTTC	CASSLVQGGNEQFF
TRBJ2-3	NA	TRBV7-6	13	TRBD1	TGTGCCAGCAGCTGGGACAGGGGAGATACGCAGTATTTT	CASSWDRGDTQYF
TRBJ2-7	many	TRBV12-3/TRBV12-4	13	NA	TGTGCCAGCAGTTTAGGGGGCGGGAACGAGCAGTACTTC	CASSLGGGNEQYF
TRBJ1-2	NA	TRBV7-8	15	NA	TGTGCCAGCAGCTTAGCCGACGGCCCTAACTATGGCTGCACCTTC	CASSLADGPNYGCTF
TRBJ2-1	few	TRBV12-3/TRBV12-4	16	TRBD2	TGTGCCAGCAGTTTTTGGTCGGGAGGGTCCTACAATGAGCAGTTCTTC	CASSFWSGGSYNEQFF
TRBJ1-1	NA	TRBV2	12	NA	TGTGCCAACTGGACAAATCGAGCTGAAGCTTTCTTT	CANWTNRAEAFF
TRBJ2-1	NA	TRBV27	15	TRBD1	TGTGCCAGCAGTTTCCCCCCAGGGGGAAGTAATGAGCAGTTCTTC	CASSFPPGGSNEQFF
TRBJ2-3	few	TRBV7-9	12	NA	TGTGCCCTGGGGGGTCCCACAGATACGCAGTATTTT	CALGGPTDTQYF
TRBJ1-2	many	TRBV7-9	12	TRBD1	TGTGCCAGCAGCTCCGACAGGGCCGGCTACACCTTC	CASSSDRAGYTF
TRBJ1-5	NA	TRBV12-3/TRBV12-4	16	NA	TGTGCCAGCAGTGTGACGGGGGGGGGTTTGAATCAGCCCCAGCATTTT	CASSVTGGGLNQPQHF
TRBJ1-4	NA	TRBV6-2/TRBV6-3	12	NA	TGTGCCAGCAGTCCCTCCAATGAAAAACTGTTTTTT	CASSPSNEKLFF
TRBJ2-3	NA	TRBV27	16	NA	TGTGCCAGCAGTCACCTACCGAGTGCTAGCACAGATACGCAGTATTTT	CASSHLPSASTDTQYF